These 3 T cell receptor gamma chains were all obtained from the same sample, sequenced in a study of gamma-delta chains in newborns, infants, children. TCRdb re-identified clones in the reads via CATT. The table records 1,000 to 1,400 gamma-chain clones, 3.5% to 5% of them present only once. The sequenced sample consisted of blood. The receptors derive from a child who was a newborn, infant or young child, either healthy, febrile or measles-vaccinated (not recorded which).

This clone was found a few times. V and J are TRGV9 and TRGJP. This CDR3 comprises 17 residues. Germline values: CDR1 GITISATS, CDR2 ISYDGTV (reference sequence). J gave up 4 bases and V 2 bases, and 5 bases lay outside the gene matches. The DNA of the CDR3 is TGTGCCTTGTGGGAGGCCATACAAGAGTTGGGCAAAAAAATCAAGGTATTT. Its translation is CALWEAIQELGKKIKVF.

Remarks on this clone: The amino acid sequence in TCRdb belongs to a much larger clone and departs from this DNA's translation at residue 14, likely a sequencing read error; the sequence shown is translated from the DNA. This sequence joins TRGV9 and TRGJP. The CDR3 contains 16 residues. Germline values: CDR1 GITISATS, CDR2 ISYDGTV (reference sequence). CDR3 protein: CALWEVGELGKKIRVF. As DNA, the CDR3 is TGTGCCTTGTGGGAGGTTGGAGAGTTGGGCAAAAAAATCAGGGTATTT.

This clone is termed medium-sized. The rearrangement joins TRGV9 to TRGJP. The J segment lost 9 bases and the V segment lost 4 bases, leaving 12 bases of the junction unmatched. This CDR3 spans 17 amino acids. From germline, CDR1 is GITISATS and CDR2 ISYDGTV (reference sequence). The CDR3 DNA is TGTGCCTTGTGGGAACCGACCCCCGGGTTGGGCAAAAAAATCAAGGTATTT. It translates to CALWEPTPGLGKKIKVF.